This passage covers 27 T cell receptor beta chains from one sample sequenced in a study of cytomegalovirus exposure and HLA in healthy donors. Use of 60 Vbeta and 13 Jbeta primers characterized the PCR. The protocol was immunoSEQ multiplex PCR, while the TCRdb copy is restricted to in-frame clones and leaves out a portion. The sample lists some 40,000 clones; approximately 57% were seen once. Sequencing was carried out using PBMCs. The receptors shown here come from a man between 60 and 70 years old in good health and CMV-seropositive.

The CDR3 is CASSPLGRLATDEQFF. CDR3 sequence (DNA): TGTGCCAGCAGCCCCTTGGGACGACTAGCAACCGATGAGCAGTTCTTC. The chain joins TRBV28 to TRBJ2-1; 7 bases are shared with TRBD2. This CDR3 is built from 16 residues. The germline V gene has CDR1 MDHEN and CDR2 SYDVKM. V lost 6 bases to trimming and J lost 8 bases; unmatched junction nucleotides: 16.

This clone was seen once. The rearrangement links TRBV27 to TRBJ2-2, with D tentatively TRBD1 (6 bases). V dropped 8 bases and J dropped 3 bases, with 13 bases sitting between them. The germline gives CDR1 MNHEY, CDR2 SMNVEV (reference sequence). CDR3 size: 14 residues. In DNA, the CDR3 is TGTGCCAGCCCCCAGGGGTGGTACACCGGGGAGCTGTTTTTT. The encoded protein is CASPQGWYTGELFF.

This clone was recorded once. The CDR3: CASPPLWAADTQYF. The CDR3 DNA reads as TGTGCCAGTCCCCCTCTTTGGGCAGCAGATACGCAGTATTTT. V gene TRBV28 combines with J gene TRBJ2-3; D is unclear. V was cut by 9 bases and J by 4 bases, with 17 bases left in between. Germline CDR1 and CDR2: MDHEN and SYDVKM. The CDR3 sequence is 14 residues long.

The chain uses TRBV28 and TRBJ2-1, with 7 bases fitting TRBD2. This CDR3 region has 11 residues. Germline CDR1 reads MDHEN; CDR2 reads SYDVKM. Trimming at V came to 7 bases and at J to 10 bases, leaving 4 bases not matched to a gene. DNA for the CDR3: TGTGCCAGCACGGGAGGAGTAGAGCAGTTCTTC. Encoded protein: CASTGGVEQFF.

J is TRBJ2-1 and V is TRBV5-1, with a tentative D call TRBD2 (6 bases). The CDR3 runs to 17 residues. Deletions cut 7 bases from V and 0 bases from J, with 20 bases between. The germline CDR1 and CDR2 sequences are SGHRS and YFSETQ. CDR3 in DNA: TGCGCCAGCCATCCCCGGCCGGGGGTTAGCTCCTACAATGAGCAGTTCTTC. Translated, it gives CASHPRPGVSSYNEQFF.

The chain uses TRBV10-3 and TRBJ1-1; no reliable D call. Per germline, CDR1 ENHRY and CDR2 SYGVKD. The CDR3 consists of 13 residues. Trimming removed 4 bases at V and 5 bases at J, with 11 bases between. The CDR3 is CAISAEKRTEAFF. CDR3 bases: TGTGCCATCAGTGCGGAGAAGAGGACTGAAGCTTTCTTT.

V gene TRBV30 combines with J gene TRBJ2-1; 7 nucleotides line up with TRBD1. V trimming: 2 bases; J trimming: 7 bases; junction bases outside the gene matches: 11. Per the germline V gene, CDR1 is GTSNPN and CDR2 is SVGIG (reference sequence). This CDR3 spans 15 amino acids. CDR3 region: CAWSPTDRVGNEQFF. CDR3 coding DNA: TGTGCCTGGAGTCCTACCGACAGGGTTGGTAATGAGCAGTTCTTC.

This clone showed up just once. The chain combines TRBV4-2 with TRBJ2-5, with D possibly TRBD1 on 6 matching bases. The end of the DNA fits TRBJ2-7 better, so the J call may be wrong. CDR3 size: 15 residues. The germline V gene has CDR1 LGHNA and CDR2 YNFKEQ. CDR3 residues: CASSQDFGTRYEQYF. The CDR3 DNA follows: TGTGCCAGCAGCCAAGATTTCGGGACACGCTACGAGCAGTACTTC.

CDR3 in amino acids: CASSRTSVDEQYF. CDR3 DNA: TGCGCCAGCAGCCGGACTAGCGTTGACGAGCAGTACTTC. The V and J genes are TRBV5-1 and TRBJ2-7; TRBD2 aligns across 9 bases. Germline V lookup: CDR1 SGHRS, CDR2 YFSETQ. The CDR3 has 13 residues. Trimming took 4 bases from V and 5 from J; bases not matched to a gene: 4. The complete variable domain, with remaining parts taken from reference TRBV5-1 and TRBJ2-7, reads KAGVTQTPRYLIKTRGQQVTLSCSPISGHRSVSWYQQTPGQGLQFLFEYFSETQRNKGNFPGRFSGRQFSNSRSEMNVSTLELGDSALYLCASSRTSVDEQYFGPGTRLTVT.

The CDR3 protein is CASHRQGMGGYTF. CDR3 bases: TGTGCCAGCCACAGACAGGGAATGGGAGGCTACACCTTC. This chain joins TRBV7-2 and TRBJ1-2, with 7 bases aligning to TRBD1. Germline CDR1 is SGHTA and CDR2 is FQGNSA. Trimming cost V 8 bases and J 8 bases; bases outside gene matches: 11. The CDR3 is 13 residues long. Full variable domain (rest looked up from reference TRBV7-2 and TRBJ1-2): GAGVSQSPSNKVTEKGKDVELRCDPISGHTALYWYRQSLGQGLEFLIYFQGNSAPDKSGLPSDRFSAERTGGSVSTLTIQRTQQEDSAVYLCASHRQGMGGYTFGSGTRLTVV.

This clone was observed a handful of times. The chain has TRBV27 and TRBJ2-7; 11 positions agree with TRBD1. The J segment lost 3 bases and the V segment lost 8 bases, leaving 9 bases of the junction unmatched. CDR3 size: 15 residues. CDR1 MNHEY and CDR2 SMNVEV come from the germline V gene (reference sequence). The CDR3 reads CASWPAGTGGYEQYF. For the CDR3, the DNA is TGTGCCAGCTGGCCCGCGGGGACAGGGGGCTACGAGCAGTACTTC.

This clone occurred a few times. The V call is TRBV28, the J call TRBJ2-7; D is undetermined. The CDR3 sequence is 13 residues long. Per germline, CDR1 MDHEN and CDR2 SYDVKM. V was shortened by 9 bases and J by 3 bases, with 15 bases between the two germline ends. The CDR3 DNA reads TGTGCCAGTACTGAGGCCCAGAACTACGAGCAGTACTTC. As protein: CASTEAQNYEQYF.

This chain links TRBV6-5 with TRBJ1-2; the D is unclear. This CDR3 region has 12 residues. Germline V gene data show CDR1 as MNHEY and CDR2 as SVGAGI. V gave up 2 bases and J gave up 6 bases, with 7 bases separating them. Written as DNA, the CDR3 is TGTGCCAGCAGTTACGCAGGCGATGGCTACACCTTC. Amino acids: CASSYAGDGYTF.

The V and J genes are TRBV27 and TRBJ2-5; TRBD1 agrees at 7 bases. This CDR3 contains 13 residues. The ends lost 6 bases at V and 4 bases at J; junction bases unmatched: 5. Germline assignment: CDR1 MNHEY and CDR2 SMNVEV (reference sequence). The CDR3 nucleotides are TGTGCCAGCAGCAGGGACAGCCCAGAGACCCAGTACTTC. Amino acid sequence: CASSRDSPETQYF.

As regards this clone: This may arise from a read error, as a much more abundant clone is one base away. V gene TRBV2 combines with J gene TRBJ2-1; D is unresolved. Trimming took 4 bases from V and 3 from J, leaving 10 bases between them. This CDR3 region has 14 residues. Germline V CDR1 and CDR2: SNHLY, FYNNEI. The chain's CDR3 is CASSASMSYNEQFF. The CDR3, as DNA: TGTGCCAGCAGTGCCTCGATGAGCTACAATGAGCAGTTCTTC.

The rearrangement links TRBV28 to TRBJ2-1; D may be TRBD1 (5 bases). Germline values: CDR1 MDHEN, CDR2 SYDVKM. V was trimmed by 8 bases and J by 3 bases, leaving 14 bases between them. The CDR3 is 14 amino acids. The CDR3 spells CASLLDTNYNEQFF. CDR3 DNA sequence: TGTGCCAGCTTATTGGACACCAACTACAATGAGCAGTTCTTC.

A single count supports this clone. V and J are TRBV21-1 and TRBJ1-1; no DNA check was done on the table's D call, TRBD1. TRBV21-1 is recorded as a pseudogene. CDR3 length: 14 amino acids. CDR3 protein: CASSKYRQNTEAFF. CDR3 coding DNA: TGTGCCAGCAGCAAATATCGACAGAACACTGAAGCTTTCTTT.

The chain joins TRBV5-1 to TRBJ2-7; maybe TRBD1 (5 bases). The V and J ends lost 4 bases and 1 base respectively, with 15 bases between them. The germline V gene has CDR1 SGHRS and CDR2 YFSETQ. This CDR3 is 15 amino acids long. The CDR3 coding sequence is TGCGCCAGCAGCGAACCGGACATGAGTTCCTACGAGCAGTACTTC. This sequence encodes CASSEPDMSSYEQYF.

The V call is TRBV4-2, the J call TRBJ2-1; 7 bases agree with TRBD1. J lost 5 bases, V lost 5 bases, and 15 bases had no gene match. The CDR3 is 17 amino acids. Germline CDR1 LGHNA, CDR2 YNFKEQ. CDR3 nucleotide sequence: TGTGCCAGCAGCTACCAAGCGAGGGACAGTATAAACAATGAGCAGTTCTTC. Protein product: CASSYQARDSINNEQFF.

This sequence joins TRBV5-1 and TRBJ2-7, with TRBD2 identical over 7 bases. Losses at the gene ends were 7 bases for V and 4 bases for J; bases not matched to a gene: 11. The germline gives CDR1 SGHRS, CDR2 YFSETQ. The CDR3 spans 14 residues. CDR3 loop: CASQREGGRYEQYF. CDR3 bases: TGCGCCAGCCAGAGGGAGGGAGGGAGGTACGAGCAGTACTTC.

The V gene is TRBV4-1, the J gene TRBJ2-7; unclear D gene. Germline CDR1 and CDR2: MGHRA and YSYEKL. This CDR3 region has 16 residues. V lost 3 bases and J lost 0, with 15 bases in between. CDR3 residues: CASSQKKTESSYEQYF. The CDR3 bases are TGCGCCAGCAGCCAGAAAAAGACGGAGAGCTCCTACGAGCAGTACTTC.

J is TRBJ2-7 and V is TRBV19; D might be TRBD1 (7 bases). CDR3 length: 14 residues. Trimming pared 8 bases from V and 2 bases from J, leaving 16 bases between. Looked up from germline, CDR1 is LNHDA and CDR2 is SQIVND (reference sequence). Written as DNA, the CDR3 is TGTGCCAGTGGAGGGACAGCCTCTCCCTACGAGCAGTACTTC. It yields the protein CASGGTASPYEQYF.

The CDR3 DNA is TGTGCCAGCAGTGCCCAGGGACAGGTCTTCAATCAGCCCCAGCATTTT. Its translation is CASSAQGQVFNQPQHF. The chain employs TRBV6-4 and TRBJ1-5; 8 bases are shared with TRBD1. This CDR3 comprises 16 residues. Germline lookup yields CDR1 MRHNA and CDR2 SNTAGT. V lost 4 bases, J lost 3 bases, and 8 bases stayed unmatched.

For the CDR3, the DNA is TGTGCCTGGAGTCGTCGACAGACAAATTCACCCCTCCACTTT. This sequence encodes CAWSRRQTNSPLHF. The V gene is TRBV30, the J gene TRBJ1-6, with a tentative D call TRBD1 (5 bases). Germline V gene sequence: CDR1 GTSNPN, CDR2 SVGIG (reference sequence). CDR3 length: 14 amino acids. V was clipped by 2 bases and J by 7 bases, with 12 bases between them.

This clone was counted a few times. The chain joins TRBV19 to TRBJ1-1, with TRBD1 matching 7 bases. The CDR3 consists of 14 residues. From germline, CDR1 is LNHDA and CDR2 SQIVND (reference sequence). V lost 4 bases and J lost 6; bases outside the gene matches: 8. The CDR3: CASSTGQVGSEAFF. CDR3 nucleotide sequence: TGTGCCAGTAGTACCGGACAGGTAGGCTCTGAAGCTTTCTTT.

This clone was observed a handful of times. The chain combines TRBV19 with TRBJ1-5, with D tentatively TRBD1 (6 bases). Germline CDR1 is LNHDA and CDR2 is SQIVND (reference sequence). V dropped 3 bases and J dropped 8 bases, with 11 bases sitting between them. This CDR3 comprises 13 residues. CDR3 in DNA: TGTGCCAGTAGTATGTCCCGACAGGAGCCCCAGCATTTT. It translates to CASSMSRQEPQHF.

The chain's CDR3 is CAWSVPGTGVNGYTF. The CDR3 DNA reads TGTGCCTGGAGTGTACCCGGGACAGGGGTGAATGGCTACACCTTC. The chain carries TRBV30 and TRBJ1-2; 10 bases line up with TRBD1. J was trimmed by 6 bases and V by 0 bases; bases with no gene match: 7. Germline values: CDR1 GTSNPN, CDR2 SVGIG (reference sequence). This CDR3 contains 15 residues.